The 8 T cell receptor beta chains below were found in one sample sequenced in a study of T cell responses to AZD1222 COVID-19 vaccine. TCRdb's table, derived via immunoSEQ multiplex PCR, lists solely in-frame clones and lacks some. The table includes some 120,000 clones, about 88% detected once. Sequenced here: peripheral blood, sampled on day 0 of AZD1222 vaccination. Receptors were obtained from an adult in good health.

The rearrangement links TRBV12-5 to TRBJ2-7, with 9 bases fitting TRBD2. The V and J ends lost 2 bases and 2 bases, in that order; junction bases with no gene match: 4. CDR1 and CDR2 from the germline V gene are LGHNT and FRNRAP. This CDR3 contains 15 residues. The CDR3 region is CASGLIAGATYEQYF. The CDR3 nucleotides are TGTGCTAGTGGTTTGATAGCGGGGGCAACCTACGAGCAGTACTTC.

This clone was picked up one time. The chain carries TRBV5-6 and TRBJ1-1; a weak D match, TRBD1 (5 bases). Germline lookup yields CDR1 SGHDT and CDR2 YYEEEE. V was clipped by 2 bases and J by 6 bases, with 8 bases between them. CDR3 length equals 12 residues. CDR3 residues: CASSFGGAEAFF. CDR3 sequence (DNA): TGTGCCAGCAGCTTTGGAGGGGCTGAAGCTTTCTTT.

CDR3 DNA: TGTGCCACCGCGGACCCAGGGGGAAATGAAAAACTGTTTTTT. It codes for CATADPGGNEKLFF. The gene calls are TRBV28 and TRBJ1-4; 7 nucleotides agree with TRBD1. The V and J ends lost 10 bases and 5 bases, in that order; junction bases with no gene match: 10. The CDR3 extends over 14 amino acids. In germline, CDR1 is MDHEN, CDR2 SYDVKM.

The genes are TRBV9 and TRBJ1-1; no definite D call. The germline V gene has CDR1 SGDLS and CDR2 YYNGEE. Trimming took 4 bases from V and 1 from J, leaving 17 bases between them. The CDR3 is made up of 16 amino acids. The CDR3 coding sequence is TGTGCCAGCAGCCCCCGAGAATCCGGTGAGAACACTGAAGCTTTCTTT. Translated, it gives CASSPRESGENTEAFF.

This chain connects TRBV4-2 to TRBJ1-2; D remains unclear. Deletions cut 0 bases from V and 8 bases from J, with 10 bases between. The CDR3 is 13 amino acids. Germline CDR1 LGHNA, CDR2 YNFKEQ. CDR3 sequence: CASSQDPSRGYTF. The CDR3 DNA follows: TGTGCCAGCAGCCAAGATCCCTCTAGGGGCTACACCTTC.

The V call is TRBV18, the J call TRBJ2-2, with D possibly TRBD1 on 6 matching bases. This CDR3 is built from 15 residues. Germline V gene data show CDR1 as KGHSH and CDR2 as LQKENI. V was shortened by 3 bases and J by 3 bases, with 11 bases between the two germline ends. The CDR3 nucleotides are TGTGCCAGCTCACCTTTACAGGGCGACACCGGGGAGCTGTTTTTT. Protein: CASSPLQGDTGELFF.

V is TRBV25-1 and J is TRBJ1-1, with D possibly TRBD1 on 5 matching bases. CDR1 MGHDK and CDR2 SYGVNS come from the germline V gene. V was shortened by 8 bases and J by 4 bases, with 17 bases between the two germline ends. The CDR3 runs 14 residues. The CDR3 DNA is TGTGCCAGCGTTGGGACCGCCGCCGGCACTGAAGCTTTCTTT. Translated, it gives CASVGTAAGTEAFF.

The chain combines TRBV5-1 with TRBJ1-1, with a weak D call TRBD1 (6 bases). Trimming left V 3 bases short and J 0 bases short, with 12 bases between. The CDR3 runs 15 residues. Germline V lookup: CDR1 SGHRS, CDR2 YFSETQ. The CDR3 region is CASSSGQPLNTEAFF. As DNA, the CDR3 is TGCGCCAGCAGCTCCGGACAGCCACTGAACACTGAAGCTTTCTTT.